This is a list of T cell receptor beta chains from one sample in a study of blood T cell repertoires in COVID-19. The method was immunoSEQ multiplex PCR; TCRdb's version includes in-frame clones alone and lacks a portion of them. Counted here are more than 95,000 clones, roughly 92% occurring once; the ten biggest clones make up around 2%. The sample taken for sequencing was peripheral blood. The receptor source for this set is a man aged 50-60 years with COVID-19, enrolled during active disease. CDR3s include the opening cysteine and the closing phenylalanine or tryptophan. D genes are given only for firm matches. Clone size appears in some rows only: once, few, many, or a class for an expanded clone.

j_gene: TRBJ2-3; abundance: -; d_gene: TRBD2; v_gene: TRBV7-7; CDR3nt: TGTGCCAGCAGCCTGACTAGCCAGGGCACAGATACGCAGTATTTT; CDR3aa: CASSLTSQGTDTQYF
j_gene: TRBJ2-7; abundance: few; d_gene: -; v_gene: TRBV5-4; CDR3nt: TGTGCCAGCAGCTTGCGCCTAGCTCCCTACGAGCAGTACTTC; CDR3aa: CASSLRLAPYEQYF
j_gene: TRBJ1-6; abundance: -; d_gene: -; v_gene: TRBV2; CDR3nt: TGTGCCAGCAGTGAAAGGAGGAGCCATAATTCACCCCTCCACTTT; CDR3aa: CASSERRSHNSPLHF
j_gene: TRBJ2-1; abundance: -; d_gene: TRBD1; v_gene: TRBV5-1; CDR3nt: TGCGCCAGCAGCTTGGCCCCCGGGACAGGATACAATGAGCAGTTCTTC; CDR3aa: CASSLAPGTGYNEQFF
j_gene: TRBJ1-5; abundance: -; d_gene: TRBD1; v_gene: TRBV10-3; CDR3nt: TGTGCCATCAGCCCGGGACAGATCAATCAGCCCCAGCATTTT; CDR3aa: CAISPGQINQPQHF
j_gene: TRBJ1-2; abundance: -; d_gene: TRBD1; v_gene: TRBV14; CDR3nt: TGTGCCAGCAGCGCCGGGACAGGGATCCAGGGCTACACCTTC; CDR3aa: CASSAGTGIQGYTF
j_gene: TRBJ1-3; abundance: -; d_gene: -; v_gene: TRBV3-1/TRBV3-2; CDR3nt: TGTGCCAGCAGCCAAGATCCGGGCTCTGGAAACACCATATATTTT; CDR3aa: CASSQDPGSGNTIYF
j_gene: TRBJ2-1; abundance: -; d_gene: TRBD2; v_gene: TRBV10-3; CDR3nt: TGTGCCATCAGTGAAAGGACTAGCGGTTCCTACAATGAGCAGTTCTTC; CDR3aa: CAISERTSGSYNEQFF
j_gene: TRBJ1-4; abundance: -; d_gene: -; v_gene: TRBV27; CDR3nt: TGTGCCAGCAGTTTGTTCGGGGAAGGGAAAAAACTGTTTTTT; CDR3aa: CASSLFGEGKKLFF
j_gene: TRBJ2-1; abundance: -; d_gene: TRBD2; v_gene: TRBV18; CDR3nt: TGTGCCAGCTCCGGCGGGCTAGCGGAAGGGAATGAGCAGTTCTTC; CDR3aa: CASSGGLAEGNEQFF
j_gene: TRBJ2-7; abundance: few; d_gene: TRBD1; v_gene: TRBV28; CDR3nt: TGTGCCAGCAGTTCTGGACAGGGCGACGAGCAGTACTTC; CDR3aa: CASSSGQGDEQYF
j_gene: TRBJ2-7; abundance: -; d_gene: -; v_gene: TRBV5-6; CDR3nt: TGTGCCAGCAGCTTGGGGCAGGGCATCTACGAGCAGTACTTC; CDR3aa: CASSLGQGIYEQYF
j_gene: TRBJ1-5; abundance: -; d_gene: -; v_gene: TRBV19; CDR3nt: TGTGCCAGTAGAAGACACAGGGACGATCAGCCCCAGCATTTT; CDR3aa: CASRRHRDDQPQHF
j_gene: TRBJ1-1; abundance: -; d_gene: -; v_gene: TRBV14; CDR3nt: TGTGCCAGCATCTCTGGACAGTTTGAAGCTTTCTTT; CDR3aa: CASISGQFEAFF
j_gene: TRBJ2-1; abundance: -; d_gene: -; v_gene: TRBV27; CDR3nt: TGTGCCAGCGGACTTTACGGGGAGAATAAGAATGAGCAGTTCTTC; CDR3aa: CASGLYGENKNEQFF
j_gene: TRBJ2-7; abundance: -; d_gene: -; v_gene: TRBV5-1; CDR3nt: TGCGCCAGCAGCCTCCGGGGGACGGTTTACGAGCAGTACTTC; CDR3aa: CASSLRGTVYEQYF
j_gene: TRBJ1-2; abundance: -; d_gene: -; v_gene: TRBV25-1; CDR3nt: TGTGCCAGCAGTGAATATAACAGGCCCGGGGGCTACACCTTC; CDR3aa: CASSEYNRPGGYTF
j_gene: TRBJ1-2; abundance: -; d_gene: -; v_gene: TRBV19; CDR3nt: TGTGCCAGTAGTAGTTCAGGTGGCGGCTACACCTTC; CDR3aa: CASSSSGGGYTF
j_gene: TRBJ1-3; abundance: -; d_gene: TRBD1; v_gene: TRBV19; CDR3nt: TGTGCCAGTAGTCATGGACAGGGAGGCTCTGGAAACACCATATATTTT; CDR3aa: CASSHGQGGSGNTIYF
j_gene: TRBJ2-1; abundance: -; d_gene: -; v_gene: TRBV7-9; CDR3nt: TGTGCCAGCAGCCCCGGGGGTCTCAACAATGAGCAGTTCTTC; CDR3aa: CASSPGGLNNEQFF
j_gene: TRBJ2-3; abundance: -; d_gene: -; v_gene: TRBV9; CDR3nt: TGTGCCGGAGGGCAAATCAGCGGCAGACGGACAGATACGCAGTATTTT; CDR3aa: CAGGQISGRRTDTQYF
j_gene: TRBJ2-1; abundance: -; d_gene: TRBD1; v_gene: TRBV4-3; CDR3nt: TGCGCCAGCAGCCAAGAGTGGACAGGGGCCCACAATGAGCAGTTCTTC; CDR3aa: CASSQEWTGAHNEQFF
j_gene: TRBJ2-3; abundance: -; d_gene: TRBD2; v_gene: TRBV2; CDR3nt: TGTGCCAGCAGTGAAAGGACTAGCGGTCCTTCTTGGAGCACAGATACGCAGTATTTT; CDR3aa: CASSERTSGPSWSTDTQYF
j_gene: TRBJ2-1; abundance: few; d_gene: TRBD2; v_gene: TRBV15; CDR3nt: TGTGCCACCAGCAGAATAGCGGGCGCCGCCTACAATGAGCAGTTCTTC; CDR3aa: CATSRIAGAAYNEQFF
j_gene: TRBJ2-3; abundance: -; d_gene: -; v_gene: TRBV3-1/TRBV3-2; CDR3nt: TGTGCCAGCAGCCAAGTTCTACCGTACACAGATACGCAGTATTTT; CDR3aa: CASSQVLPYTDTQYF
j_gene: TRBJ2-1; abundance: -; d_gene: TRBD2; v_gene: TRBV6-6; CDR3nt: TGTGCCAGCACACGAGGGCTAGCGGCAGACAATGAGCAGTTCTTC; CDR3aa: CASTRGLAADNEQFF
j_gene: TRBJ1-2; abundance: -; d_gene: TRBD1; v_gene: TRBV7-8; CDR3nt: TGTGCCAGCAGCTTAGTAACAGGGGTTAACTATGGCTACACCTTC; CDR3aa: CASSLVTGVNYGYTF
j_gene: TRBJ1-2; abundance: -; d_gene: -; v_gene: TRBV27; CDR3nt: TGTGCCAGCAGTTTCCCAGGTGGTGGCTACACCTTC; CDR3aa: CASSFPGGGYTF
j_gene: TRBJ1-6; abundance: -; d_gene: -; v_gene: TRBV11-2; CDR3nt: TGTGCCAGCAGCTTAGACGGACTACCGAATTCACCCCTCCACTTT; CDR3aa: CASSLDGLPNSPLHF
j_gene: TRBJ2-7; abundance: -; d_gene: TRBD1; v_gene: TRBV10-3; CDR3nt: TGTGCCATCAGTCCCGACTACAGGGGAAGCGAGCAGTACTTC; CDR3aa: CAISPDYRGSEQYF
j_gene: TRBJ1-6; abundance: -; d_gene: -; v_gene: TRBV6-5; CDR3nt: TGTGCCAGCCGGCTGGGCAGGGGATCACCCCTCCACTTT; CDR3aa: CASRLGRGSPLHF
j_gene: TRBJ2-7; abundance: once; d_gene: TRBD2; v_gene: TRBV13; CDR3nt: TGTGCCAGCAGCCCCCAGGCGGGGGCCTACGAGCAGTACTTC; CDR3aa: CASSPQAGAYEQYF
j_gene: TRBJ1-5; abundance: -; d_gene: TRBD1; v_gene: TRBV5-6; CDR3nt: TGTGCCAGCAGCCTGACAGGGAGCAATCAGCCCCAGCATTTT; CDR3aa: CASSLTGSNQPQHF